This T cell receptor beta chain was retrieved from a study of T cell responses to AZD1222 COVID-19 vaccine (dated by TCRdb to 2020 to 2022). Regarding the complete study: AZD1222 recipients given second doses at about 4 weeks or at about 12 weeks were pooled, since spike-specific TCR depth and breadth were not found to differ between the two schedules. TCR sequencing covered roughly 230 trial participants: 200 to 220 given two doses of AZD1222 and about 26 given two doses of MenACWY control vaccine. Trial participants were enrolled by age into subgroups of 18-55, 56-69 and 70-plus years, and around 140, 26 and 57 TCR-sequenced participants, respectively, were included in these subgroups. Results and caveats for the whole study, not just this receptor: A significant rise in spike-specific TCR breadth and depth was observed after two AZD1222 doses relative to day 0 and relative to MenACWY recipients. Participants were mostly white British, with more females than males. The authors suggested clonal diversity may have been underestimated. The 56-69-year group was small, and its depth increase did not reach significance, likely because of low power. Reportedly, almost half of the unique spike-specific TCRs recognized epitopes lying outside the regions that are mutated in the B.1.351 and B.1.1.7 variants. CD4 TCRs associated with the vaccine covered the entire spike protein, and the dominant responses were in regions 160-218 and 743-854. Because no day 14 peak-response samples were available, repertoires were characterized only after the peak T cell response. Conclusions about previously exposed vaccinees are limited because only five to seven AZD1222 recipients were SARS-CoV-2 seropositive at baseline.

This clone is a singleton in its sample. Its specific antigen is unknown. No base quality values were provided; no much bigger clone lies one nucleotide off. Taken with the paper, the label for time point translates to: baseline before first vaccination. The vaccinee samples were drawn from two UK trials, COV001 and COV002, one of which was a single-blind randomized controlled phase 2/3 trial testing AZD1222 (ChAdOx1 nCoV-19) in healthy adults. For TCRbeta chain sequencing, PBMC samples were collected from trial participants at day 0 and at day 28 after the second dose. The CDR3 regions of human TCRbeta chains were subjected to immunosequencing. The paper's processing steps were these. TCRs in the repertoires were compared against a reference library of SARS-CoV-2-specific TCRs that had been generated with the MIRA antigen-specificity platform. Breadth was defined as the fraction of unique TCRs that were SARS-CoV-2-associated, and depth was defined as the fraction of total T cells that were SARS-CoV-2-associated. Each spike-specific TCR was assigned to its reactive spike region and to a CD4 or CD8 class using the MIRA data. Log10-transformed breadth and depth values were compared by one-way ANOVA with Sidak's multiple comparisons tests. The table was pulled from immuneACCESS by TCRdb, which kept in-frame rearrangements only. Such tables lose some clones; where checked, under half of the loss comes from unresolved V genes, and the rest has no known cause. V and J calls plus clone size are reproduced from that table; the DNA served to infer D and trimming. The sample profile shows 100,000 to 150,000 clones; around nine tenths of them were found once. 25% to 30% of the sample lies in the top ten.

From the cysteine through the phenylalanine, the CDR3 covers 13 amino acids. Here the CDR3 DNA is all that survives: 39 bases in frame from base 1. V lost 6 bases and J lost 2 bases; the stretch between them is 10 bases long. This sequence originates from an adult in good health. Here the chain combines TRBV12-3 or TRBV12-4 and TRBJ1-1; the best D guess is TRBD1, with 5 bases matching. The source material was peripheral blood, sampled on day 0 of AZD1222 vaccination. The CDR3 has the sequence CASSPRENTEAFF. The base sequence is TGTGCCAGCAGCCCCAGGGAAAACACTGAAGCTTTCTTT.